This TCR beta chain was retrieved from a study of cytomegalovirus exposure and HLA in healthy donors. The protocol was immunoSEQ multiplex PCR, while the TCRdb copy is restricted to in-frame clones and leaves out a portion. In the table there are some 150,000 clones, roughly 86% of which are singletons. Deletions cut 1 base from V and 10 bases from J, with 10 bases between. The CDR3 runs to 13 residues. Germline CDR1 SGHVS, CDR2 FNYEAQ. This TCR derives from a human donor in good health. The specimen was PBMCs. This chain uses TRBV7-6 with TRBJ1-4; D ambiguous. The CDR3 coding sequence is TGTGCCAGCAGCTTAGAGAGGGTCGGAAAACTGTTTTTT. Its translation: CASSLERVGKLFF.